Here is one T cell receptor beta chain with its context. Its antigen is currently unknown. Cord blood came from elective full-term cesareans at 37-41 weeks without labor or membrane rupture. Pregnancies with fetal demise were excluded. Sorted cells: live naive CD8+ T cells, CD45RA+CCR7+, Annexin V-negative. These data originate in a study of naive CD8 T cells in extremely preterm neonates. The study, taken as a whole, reports: Preterm neonates shared more CDR3 nucleotide sequences (approximately 2.5%) than older groups. Relative to older groups, preterm infants had shorter, less trimmed CDR3s with fewer N additions.

This CDR3 is built from 18 residues. Trimming at V came to 1 base and at J to 8 bases, leaving 8 bases not matched to a gene. Germline V gene lookup returns CDR1 LNHDA and CDR2 SQIVND (reference sequence). Sequenced by immunoSEQ multiplex PCR; TCRdb stores in-frame clones only, minus some. The sample lists several thousand clones, roughly 90% occurring once. The source of this sequence is a newborn in good health. The sample consisted of naive CD8+ T cells from cord blood. This chain connects TRBV19 to TRBJ2-1; 16 bases map to TRBD2. CDR3 nucleotide sequence: TGTGCCAGTAGTATAGCCCCTTCGGGACTAGCGGGAGGGGATGAGCAGTTCTTC. Amino acids: CASSIAPSGLAGGDEQFF.